This TCR beta chain was sequenced for a study of T-cell memory formation after mild COVID-19. The CDR3 totals 15 residues. The germline V gene encodes CDR1 SGHTA and CDR2 FQGTGA. Deletions cut 5 bases from V and 5 bases from J, with 18 bases between. TCRdb recomputed calls from the 5' RACE reads with MiXCR, one row per CDR3 protein. The sample lists roughly 200,000 distinct CDR3 sequences, roughly 10% seen once, with roughly 3.5% in the top ten. This TCR was recovered from a man between 18 and 35 years old who had mild COVID-19 (a few samples of this study predate the infection). Cell type and time point are not known. V and J are TRBV7-3 and TRBJ2-5; D is tentatively TRBD1 or TRBD2 (5 bases each). The source material was PBMCs or a T cell subset sorted from them (not recorded which). The CDR3 spells CASSPSGTEGETQYF. The CDR3 region has the DNA TGTGCCAGCAGCCCCTCGGGCACCGAGGGGGAGACCCAGTACTTC.